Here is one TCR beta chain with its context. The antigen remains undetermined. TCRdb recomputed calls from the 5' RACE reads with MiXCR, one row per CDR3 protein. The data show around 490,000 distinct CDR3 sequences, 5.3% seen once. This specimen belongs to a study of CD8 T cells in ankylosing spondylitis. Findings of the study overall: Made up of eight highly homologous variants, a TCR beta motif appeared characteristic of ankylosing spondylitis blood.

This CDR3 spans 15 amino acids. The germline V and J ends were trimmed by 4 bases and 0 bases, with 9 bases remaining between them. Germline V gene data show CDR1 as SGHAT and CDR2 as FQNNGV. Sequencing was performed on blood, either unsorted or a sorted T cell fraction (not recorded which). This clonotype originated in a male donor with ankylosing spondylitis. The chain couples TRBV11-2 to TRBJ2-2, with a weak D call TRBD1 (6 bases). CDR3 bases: TGTGCCAGCAGCTCGGACAGCACGAACACCGGGGAGCTGTTTTTT. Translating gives CASSSDSTNTGELFF.